This TCR beta chain was captured by sequencing in a study of type 1 and type 2 diabetes patients. This CDR3 region has 14 residues. The germline V gene encodes CDR1 MNHEY and CDR2 SMNVEV (reference sequence). V was shortened by 6 bases and J by 2 bases, with 8 bases between the two germline ends. Amplification started from genomic DNA. Multiplex PCR with 30 forward and 13 reverse primers amplified the TCR beta CDR3. TCRdb passed the multiplex PCR reads through MiXCR, listing each CDR3 protein once. The repertoire holds 250,000 or so distinct CDR3 sequences, with more than 45% as singletons. The sequenced material came from peripheral blood mononuclear cells (PBMCs). The TCR sequence derives from a man younger than 35 with type 2 diabetes. V usage is TRBV27 and J usage is TRBJ1-6, with D unresolved. This CDR3 reads CASRTQPYNSPLHF. The CDR3 bases are TGTGCCAGCAGAACACAGCCCTATAATTCACCCCTCCACTTT.